Listed below are T cell receptor beta chains from one sample, sequenced in a study of cytomegalovirus exposure and HLA in healthy donors. Assay: immunoSEQ multiplex PCR; the TCRdb copy retains only in-frame clones and omits some. Among around 270,000 clones listed, roughly 80% were seen once. The material sequenced was PBMCs. All receptors come from a girl aged 2-10 years in good health and CMV-seronegative. CDR3s include the opening cysteine and the closing phenylalanine or tryptophan. The D gene is left open where the match is weak. Clone sizes are given selectively: once, few, many, or a class where the clone is expanded.

size	V	J	D	DNA	CDR3
.	TRBV27	TRBJ1-2	.	TGTGCCAGCAGTTTCCTCAGGGGCGACAATGGCTACACCTTC	CASSFLRGDNGYTF
.	TRBV28	TRBJ1-3	.	TGTGCCTCGGGTGCGAACACCATATATTTT	CASGANTIYF
.	TRBV2	TRBJ1-5	.	TGTGCCAGCAGTGAGAGGGTGAATCAGCCCCAGCATTTT	CASSERVNQPQHF
once	TRBV19	TRBJ2-7	TRBD2	TGTGCCAGTAGTACCTTAGCGGGAATCCGGTACGAGCAGTACTTC	CASSTLAGIRYEQYF
few	TRBV19	TRBJ1-2	TRBD1	TGTGCCAGTAGTATTCCACGGACAGGGGACTATGGCTACACCTTC	CASSIPRTGDYGYTF
.	TRBV13	TRBJ2-5	.	TGTGCCAGCAGCTTAGGGAAGGGGGTAGAGGAGACCCAGTACTTC	CASSLGKGVEETQYF
.	TRBV5-4	TRBJ1-4	TRBD1	TGTGCCAGCAGCGGACAGGGGGCGGTTCGGGAAAAACTGTTTTTT	CASSGQGAVREKLFF
.	TRBV10-3	TRBJ1-5	.	TGTGCCATCAGTGAAGCACAGGGAAGCAATCAGCCCCAGCATTTT	CAISEAQGSNQPQHF
.	TRBV15	TRBJ2-5	.	TGTGCCACCAGCAGAGAGGGCTCGGTGGAGACCCAGTACTTC	CATSREGSVETQYF
.	TRBV5-5	TRBJ1-5	TRBD1	TGTGCCAGCAGCCCTGGGACAGGGGAGGCGTATAGCAATCAGCCCCAGCATTTT	CASSPGTGEAYSNQPQHF
.	TRBV5-1	TRBJ1-6	.	TGCGCCAGCAGCTTGCGGACAAACGACTATAATTCACCCCTCCACTTT	CASSLRTNDYNSPLHF
.	TRBV20-1	TRBJ2-5	.	TGCAGTGCTAGGGCCCAGGAGACCCAGTACTTC	CSARAQETQYF
.	TRBV30	TRBJ1-5	.	TGTGCCTGGAGCCAGACAGCATCAGGGCAGCCCCAGCATTTT	CAWSQTASGQPQHF
.	TRBV18	TRBJ1-1	TRBD1	TGTGCCAGCTCACCCATCGAATCTACAGGGGCTGAAGCTTTCTTT	CASSPIESTGAEAFF
.	TRBV25-1	TRBJ2-4	.	TGTGCCAGCAGTGAATATAGATGGGGGGAAAACATTCAGTACTTC	CASSEYRWGENIQYF
.	TRBV5-1	TRBJ1-2	.	TGCGCCAGCAGCTTGGTTCCGGGGAACTATGGCTACACCTTC	CASSLVPGNYGYTF
.	TRBV7-6	TRBJ2-4	TRBD2	TGTGCCAGCAGCTTAAGGGCGGGAGTCCCCAAAAACATTCAGTACTTC	CASSLRAGVPKNIQYF
.	TRBV5-1	TRBJ2-1	.	TGCGCCAGCGGCCTTTGGGGCACAGGTGAGCAGTTCTTC	CASGLWGTGEQFF
.	TRBV5-6	TRBJ2-5	TRBD2	TGTGCCAGCAGCTTATATGCGGGAGTGGAAGAGACCCAGTACTTC	CASSLYAGVEETQYF
.	TRBV5-1	TRBJ1-4	TRBD1	TGCGCCAGCAGCTTACAACCAGGGGGCTTAGGCGAAAAACTGTTTTTT	CASSLQPGGLGEKLFF
.	TRBV6-1	TRBJ2-1	.	TGTGCCAGCACCTCCTTGGGGGGGCTGAGGAATGAGCAGTTCTTC	CASTSLGGLRNEQFF
.	TRBV5-6	TRBJ1-4	.	TGTGCCAGCAGCTTAGGATCAGCGTTCGAAAAACTGTTTTTT	CASSLGSAFEKLFF
.	TRBV6-6	TRBJ1-1	.	TGTGCCAGCAGTCCCCAGGGGTCGGCTGAAGCTTTCTTT	CASSPQGSAEAFF
.	TRBV6-1	TRBJ2-7	TRBD2	TGTGCCAGCACATCGGGAGGGAGCTCCTACGAGCAGTACTTC	CASTSGGSSYEQYF
.	TRBV7-7	TRBJ2-5	.	TGTGCCAGCAGCTTAAACTTACAAGAGACCCAGTACTTC	CASSLNLQETQYF
once	TRBV4-1	TRBJ1-3	.	TGCGCCAGCAGCCAACTACTTGGAAACACCATATATTTT	CASSQLLGNTIYF
.	TRBV5-1	TRBJ1-2	TRBD1	TGCGCCAGCAGCCCGACAGGGGTCGGCTATGGCTACACCTTC	CASSPTGVGYGYTF
.	TRBV28	TRBJ2-1	TRBD2	TGTGCCAGCAGTTCATCGAGCGGCGGGAGCTCCTACAATGAGCAGTTCTTC	CASSSSSGGSSYNEQFF
.	TRBV4-1	TRBJ1-1	.	TGCGCCAGCAGCCAAGATACACAGGGCACTGAAGCTTTCTTT	CASSQDTQGTEAFF
.	TRBV14	TRBJ1-1	.	TGTGCCAGCAGCCAAGCCGGGGCGGGAGGGGCCACTGAAGCTTTCTTT	CASSQAGAGGATEAFF
.	TRBV18	TRBJ1-1	TRBD1	TGTGCCAGCTCACCTGGGACAGGGTCCCTTGAAGCTTTCTTT	CASSPGTGSLEAFF
.	TRBV6-5	TRBJ2-7	TRBD1	TGTGCCAGCAGACTACAGGGGGCCGGCTACGAGCAGTACTTC	CASRLQGAGYEQYF
once	TRBV4-1	TRBJ2-7	.	TGCGCCAGCAGCCCTTACTTATCCTACGAGCAGTACTTC	CASSPYLSYEQYF